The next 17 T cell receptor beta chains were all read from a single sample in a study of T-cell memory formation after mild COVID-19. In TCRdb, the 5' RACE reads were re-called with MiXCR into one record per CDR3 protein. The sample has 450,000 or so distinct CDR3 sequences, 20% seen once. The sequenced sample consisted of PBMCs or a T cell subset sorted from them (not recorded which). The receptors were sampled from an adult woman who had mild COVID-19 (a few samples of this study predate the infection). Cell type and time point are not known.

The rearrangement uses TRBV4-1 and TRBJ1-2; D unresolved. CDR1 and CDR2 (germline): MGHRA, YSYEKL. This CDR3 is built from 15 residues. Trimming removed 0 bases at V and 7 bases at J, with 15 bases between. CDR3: CASSQEGTYLGGYTF. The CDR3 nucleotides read TGCGCCAGCAGCCAAGAAGGTACCTACTTAGGTGGCTACACCTTC.

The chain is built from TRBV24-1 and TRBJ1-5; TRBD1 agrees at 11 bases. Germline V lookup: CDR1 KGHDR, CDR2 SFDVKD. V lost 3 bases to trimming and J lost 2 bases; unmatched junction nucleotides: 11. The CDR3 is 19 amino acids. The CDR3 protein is CATSDVPGQGEWGNQPQHF. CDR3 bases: TGTGCCACCAGTGATGTACCGGGACAGGGGGAGTGGGGCAATCAGCCCCAGCATTTT.

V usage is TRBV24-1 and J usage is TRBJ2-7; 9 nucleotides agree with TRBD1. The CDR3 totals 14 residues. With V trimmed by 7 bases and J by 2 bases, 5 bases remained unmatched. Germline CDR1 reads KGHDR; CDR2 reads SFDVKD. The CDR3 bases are TGTGCCACCAGCCCCCGGGACAGGGCCTACGAGCAGTACTTC. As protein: CATSPRDRAYEQYF.

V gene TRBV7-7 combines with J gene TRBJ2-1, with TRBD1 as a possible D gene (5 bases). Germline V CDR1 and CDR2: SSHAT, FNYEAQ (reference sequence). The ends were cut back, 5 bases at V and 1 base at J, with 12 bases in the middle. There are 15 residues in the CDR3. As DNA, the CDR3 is TGTGCCAGCAGCCCCCAGGCAGGGTCCTACAATGAGCAGTTCTTC. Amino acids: CASSPQAGSYNEQFF.

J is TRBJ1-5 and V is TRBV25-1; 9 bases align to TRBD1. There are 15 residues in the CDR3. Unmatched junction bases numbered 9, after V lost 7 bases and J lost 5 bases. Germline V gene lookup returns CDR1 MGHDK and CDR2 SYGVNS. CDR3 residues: CASIVLQGAYQPQHF. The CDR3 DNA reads TGTGCCAGCATTGTGTTACAGGGGGCCTATCAGCCCCAGCATTTT.

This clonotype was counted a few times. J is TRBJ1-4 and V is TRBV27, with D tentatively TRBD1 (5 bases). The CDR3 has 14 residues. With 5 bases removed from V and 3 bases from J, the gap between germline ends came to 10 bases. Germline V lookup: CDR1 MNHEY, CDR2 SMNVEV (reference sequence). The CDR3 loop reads CASSKQVANEKLFF. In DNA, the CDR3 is TGTGCCAGCAGTAAACAGGTCGCTAATGAAAAACTGTTTTTT.

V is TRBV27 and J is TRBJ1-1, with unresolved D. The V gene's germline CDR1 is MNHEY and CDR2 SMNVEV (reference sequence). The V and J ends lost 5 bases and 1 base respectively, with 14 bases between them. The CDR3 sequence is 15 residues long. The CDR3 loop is CASSATVVQNTEAFF. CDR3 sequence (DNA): TGTGCCAGCAGTGCGACGGTCGTCCAGAACACTGAAGCTTTCTTT.

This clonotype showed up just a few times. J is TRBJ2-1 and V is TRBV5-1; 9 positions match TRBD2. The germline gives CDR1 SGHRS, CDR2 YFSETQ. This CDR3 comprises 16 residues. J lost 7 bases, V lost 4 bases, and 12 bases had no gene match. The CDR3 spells CASSRAQAGGWNEQFF. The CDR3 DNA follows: TGCGCCAGCAGCCGCGCCCAAGCGGGGGGTTGGAATGAGCAGTTCTTC.

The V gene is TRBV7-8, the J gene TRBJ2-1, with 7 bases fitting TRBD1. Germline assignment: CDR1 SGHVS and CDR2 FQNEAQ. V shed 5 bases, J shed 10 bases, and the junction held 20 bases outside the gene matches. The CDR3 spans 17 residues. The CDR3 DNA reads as TGTGCCAGCAGCCCAGTCCGTTGGGGACAGAGGTCAAGGGAGCAGTTCTTC. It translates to CASSPVRWGQRSREQFF.

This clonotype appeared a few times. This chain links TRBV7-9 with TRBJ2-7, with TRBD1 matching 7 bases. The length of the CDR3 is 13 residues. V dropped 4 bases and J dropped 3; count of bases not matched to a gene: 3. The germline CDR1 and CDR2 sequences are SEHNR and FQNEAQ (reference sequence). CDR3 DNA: TGTGCCAGCAGCTCGGGACAGCTCTACGAGCAGTACTTC. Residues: CASSSGQLYEQYF.

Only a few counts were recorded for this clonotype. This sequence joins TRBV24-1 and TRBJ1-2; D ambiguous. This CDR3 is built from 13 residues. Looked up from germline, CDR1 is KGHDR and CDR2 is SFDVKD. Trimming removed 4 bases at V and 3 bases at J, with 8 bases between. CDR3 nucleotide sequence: TGTGCCACCAGTGACCCGGGTTACTATGGCTACACCTTC. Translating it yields CATSDPGYYGYTF.

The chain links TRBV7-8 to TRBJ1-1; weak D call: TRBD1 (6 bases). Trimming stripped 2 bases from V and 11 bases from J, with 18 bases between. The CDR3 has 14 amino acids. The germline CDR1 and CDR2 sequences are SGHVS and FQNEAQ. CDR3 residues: CASSLWEEGEGAFF. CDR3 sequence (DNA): TGTGCCAGCAGCTTATGGGAGGAGGGGGAGGGGGCTTTCTTT.

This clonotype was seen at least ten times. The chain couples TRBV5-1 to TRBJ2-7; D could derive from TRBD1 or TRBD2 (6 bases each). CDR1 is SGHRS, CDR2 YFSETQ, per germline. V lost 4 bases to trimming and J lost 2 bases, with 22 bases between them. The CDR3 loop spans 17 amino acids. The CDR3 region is CASSPYSGQQFTYEQYF. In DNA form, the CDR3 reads TGCGCCAGCAGCCCCTATAGCGGACAGCAGTTTACCTACGAGCAGTACTTC.

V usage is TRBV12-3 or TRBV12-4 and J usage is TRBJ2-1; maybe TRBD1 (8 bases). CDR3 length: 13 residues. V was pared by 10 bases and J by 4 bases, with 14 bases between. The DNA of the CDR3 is TGTGCCACCACAGGGGGGGCTTACAATGAGCAGTTCTTC. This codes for CATTGGAYNEQFF.

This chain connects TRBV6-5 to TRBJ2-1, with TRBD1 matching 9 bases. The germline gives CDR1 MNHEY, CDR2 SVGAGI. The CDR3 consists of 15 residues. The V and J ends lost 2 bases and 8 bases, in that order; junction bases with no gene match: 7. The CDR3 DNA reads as TGTGCCAGCAGTTACGACAGGGGGGACAGGTATGAGCAGTTCTTC. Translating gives CASSYDRGDRYEQFF.

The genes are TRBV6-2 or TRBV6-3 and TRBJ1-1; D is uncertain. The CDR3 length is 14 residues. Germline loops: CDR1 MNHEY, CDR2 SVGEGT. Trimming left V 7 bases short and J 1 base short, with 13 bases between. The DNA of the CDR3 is TGTGCCAGCATTGAAATATCCCCGAACACTGAAGCTTTCTTT. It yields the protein CASIEISPNTEAFF.

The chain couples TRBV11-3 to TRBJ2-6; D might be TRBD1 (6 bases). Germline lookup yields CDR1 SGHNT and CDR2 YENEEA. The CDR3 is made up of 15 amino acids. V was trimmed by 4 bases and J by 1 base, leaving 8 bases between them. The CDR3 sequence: CASSYRDSGANVLTF. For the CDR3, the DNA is TGTGCCAGCAGCTACAGGGATTCTGGGGCCAACGTCCTGACTTTC.